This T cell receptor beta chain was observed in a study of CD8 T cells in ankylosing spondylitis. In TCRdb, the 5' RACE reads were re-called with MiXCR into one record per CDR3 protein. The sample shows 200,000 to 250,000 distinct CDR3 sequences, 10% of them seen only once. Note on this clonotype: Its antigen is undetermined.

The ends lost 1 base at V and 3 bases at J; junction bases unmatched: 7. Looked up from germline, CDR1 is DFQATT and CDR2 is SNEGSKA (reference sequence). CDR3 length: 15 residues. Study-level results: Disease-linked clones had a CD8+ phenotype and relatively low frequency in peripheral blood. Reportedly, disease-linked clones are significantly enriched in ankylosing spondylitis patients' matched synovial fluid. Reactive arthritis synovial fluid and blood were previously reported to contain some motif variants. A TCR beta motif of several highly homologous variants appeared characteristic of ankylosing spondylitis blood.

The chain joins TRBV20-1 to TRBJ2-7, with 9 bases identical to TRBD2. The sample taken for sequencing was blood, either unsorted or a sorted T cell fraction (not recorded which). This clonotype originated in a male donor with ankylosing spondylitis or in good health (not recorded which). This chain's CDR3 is CSARGAGGINYEQYF. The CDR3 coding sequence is TGCAGTGCTAGAGGGGCGGGGGGGATAAACTACGAGCAGTACTTC.